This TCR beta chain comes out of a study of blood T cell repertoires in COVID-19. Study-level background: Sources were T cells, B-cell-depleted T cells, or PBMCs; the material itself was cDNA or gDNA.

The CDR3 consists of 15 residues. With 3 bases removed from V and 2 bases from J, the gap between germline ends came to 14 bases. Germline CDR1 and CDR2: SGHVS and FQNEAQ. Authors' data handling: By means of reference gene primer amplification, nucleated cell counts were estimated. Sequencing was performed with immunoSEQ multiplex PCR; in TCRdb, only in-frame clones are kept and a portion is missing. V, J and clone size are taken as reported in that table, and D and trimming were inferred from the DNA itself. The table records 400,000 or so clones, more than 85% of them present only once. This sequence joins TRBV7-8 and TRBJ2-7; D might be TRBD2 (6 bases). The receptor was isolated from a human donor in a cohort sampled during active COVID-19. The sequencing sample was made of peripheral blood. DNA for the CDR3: TGTGCCAGCAGCTTGGGGCGGACTACCGCCTACGAGCAGTACTTC. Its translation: CASSLGRTTAYEQYF.